This T cell receptor (beta chain) was recovered during a study of cytomegalovirus exposure and HLA in healthy donors. The study, taken as a whole, reports: Looking again later, the authors saw that most CMV-associated TCR beta chains seemed HLA-restricted.

V gave up 5 bases and J gave up 5 bases, with 10 bases separating them. The V gene's germline CDR1 is LNHDA and CDR2 SQIVND (reference sequence). This CDR3 has 14 amino acids. With regard to this clone: Antigen: not known.

The PCR used 60 Vbeta and 13 Jbeta primers. This table comes from immunoSEQ multiplex PCR, and its TCRdb copy is limited to in-frame clones, with some not included. This sample has around 140,000 clones, with approximately 9% found just once. The sequenced sample consisted of PBMCs. The chain uses TRBV19 and TRBJ1-6, with D tentatively TRBD1 (6 bases). The receptor's source is a woman aged 40-49 years in good health and CMV-seropositive. The CDR3, as DNA: TGTGCCAGTAGTTGGTCAGGGGATAATTCACCCCTCCACTTT. Protein sequence: CASSWSGDNSPLHF.